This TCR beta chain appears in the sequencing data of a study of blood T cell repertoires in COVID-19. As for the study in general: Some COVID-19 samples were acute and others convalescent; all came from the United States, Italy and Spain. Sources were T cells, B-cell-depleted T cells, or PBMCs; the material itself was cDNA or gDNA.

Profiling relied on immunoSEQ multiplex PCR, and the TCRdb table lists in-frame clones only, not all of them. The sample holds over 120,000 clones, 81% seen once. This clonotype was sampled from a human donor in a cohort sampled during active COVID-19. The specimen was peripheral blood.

Here the CDR3 DNA reads TGTGCCAGCTTTGGGTCAGGGAACGGGAACACTGAAGCTTTCTTT. It yields the protein CASFGSGNGNTEAFF. The chain carries TRBV6-5 and TRBJ1-1, with D perhaps matching TRBD1 (5 bases). Germline loops: CDR1 MNHEY, CDR2 SVGAGI. The CDR3 runs to 15 residues. V shed 8 bases and J shed 1 base, with 17 bases lying between them.